This entry lists 21 T cell receptor beta chains sequenced from one sample in a study of T cell repertoires in cytomegalovirus infection. MiXCR, applied by TCRdb to the reads, yields one record per CDR3 protein. This sample has nearly 700,000 distinct CDR3 sequences; around a third occur once, and the top ten carry roughly 18%. For these receptors, no antigen is known. The sample was cultured PBMCs, taken from culture after CMV antigen stimulation. These receptors came from a human donor in good health (CMV status not recorded). Some clones in this sample may be carry-over from other donors' samples.

This chain uses TRBV5-6 with TRBJ2-5, with a possible D match to TRBD1 (6 bases). This CDR3 is built from 14 residues. In germline, CDR1 is SGHDT, CDR2 YYEEEE. The V gene lost 1 base and the J gene lost 4 bases, with 11 bases spanning the gap. In DNA, the CDR3 is TGTGCCAGCAGCTTGACAGGGCTACGAGAGACCCAGTACTTC. The encoded protein is CASSLTGLRETQYF.

V usage is TRBV27 and J usage is TRBJ2-4; D is undetermined. The CDR3 spans 17 residues. Germline V gene sequence: CDR1 MNHEY, CDR2 SMNVEV (reference sequence). Trimming stripped 6 bases from V and 3 bases from J, with 21 bases between. The CDR3 spells CASRSISVGLIKNIQYF. The DNA of the CDR3 is TGTGCCAGCAGATCTATTAGTGTGGGTTTGATCAAAAACATTCAGTACTTC.

This clonotype has just a few counts. V and J are TRBV7-2 and TRBJ2-7; D unresolved. This CDR3 contains 12 residues. V was pared by 8 bases and J by 6 bases, with 14 bases between. Germline loops: CDR1 SGHTA, CDR2 FQGNSA. CDR3 DNA sequence: TGTGCCAGCGCAGAGCCCTTCGGCGAGCAGTACTTC. As protein: CASAEPFGEQYF. The whole variable domain, remainder taken from reference TRBV7-2 and TRBJ2-7, is GAGVSQSPSNKVTEKGKDVELRCDPISGHTALYWYRQSLGQGLEFLIYFQGNSAPDKSGLPSDRFSAERTGGSVSTLTIQRTQQEDSAVYLCASAEPFGEQYFGPGTRLTVT.

The V and J genes are TRBV19 and TRBJ1-5, with D perhaps matching TRBD1 (6 bases). The V gene's germline CDR1 is LNHDA and CDR2 SQIVND (reference sequence). The CDR3 loop spans 16 amino acids. V was clipped by 7 bases and J by 0 bases, with 16 bases between them. This CDR3 reads CASTAGVIVSNQPQHF. CDR3 sequence (DNA): TGTGCCAGTACGGCAGGGGTCATTGTTAGCAATCAGCCCCAGCATTTT.

The rearrangement links TRBV12-3 or TRBV12-4 to TRBJ1-4; D gene uncertain. The ends were cut back, 5 bases at V and 4 bases at J, with 14 bases in the middle. This CDR3 contains 15 residues. CDR3 nucleotides: TGTGCCAGCAGTCTTGGGCCCCGCGGTAATGAAAAACTGTTTTTT. Translated, it gives CASSLGPRGNEKLFF.

This clonotype was counted a few times. The chain couples TRBV2 to TRBJ2-1; D is undetermined. The CDR3 totals 13 residues. Between the trimmed V and J ends, which lost 0 bases and 10 bases, there was a span of 10 bases. Germline-derived CDR1 and CDR2 are SNHLY and FYNNEI. The CDR3: CASSEALRAEQFF. In nucleotides, the CDR3 is TGTGCCAGCAGTGAAGCGCTTAGGGCAGAGCAGTTCTTC.

The rearrangement links TRBV27 to TRBJ1-5; TRBD1 might be the D (5 bases). CDR1 MNHEY and CDR2 SMNVEV come from the germline V gene (reference sequence). Trimming shortened V by 0 bases and J by 5 bases, and 11 bases separated the two germline ends. CDR3 length: 15 amino acids. DNA of the CDR3: TGTGCCAGCAGTTTATCGCGTGACAGATATCAGCCCCAGCATTTT. This translates into CASSLSRDRYQPQHF.

The V call is TRBV30, the J call TRBJ2-3; no clear D. CDR1 and CDR2 (germline): GTSNPN, SVGIG (reference sequence). Trimming left V 0 bases short and J 4 bases short, with 14 bases between. The CDR3 loop spans 15 amino acids. Here the CDR3 DNA reads TGTGCCTGGAGTGTACGCCACCCCGTCGCAGATACGCAGTATTTT. It specifies CAWSVRHPVADTQYF.

This clonotype was observed a few times. This rearrangement joins TRBV7-9 to TRBJ1-1, with D perhaps matching TRBD1 (5 bases). Per the germline V gene, CDR1 is SEHNR and CDR2 is FQNEAQ (reference sequence). Trimming took off 6 bases at V and 6 bases at J, with 17 bases between the two ends. The CDR3 totals 14 residues. The CDR3 region has the DNA TGTGCCAGCAGTCAGCCTTCCGGGACGCCTGAAGCTTTCTTT. This sequence encodes CASSQPSGTPEAFF.

The chain links TRBV28 to TRBJ1-1, with D uncertain. The CDR3 is 12 residues long. Germline loops: CDR1 MDHEN, CDR2 SYDVKM. Trimming left V 1 base short and J 7 bases short, with 7 bases between. The CDR3 spells CASSLLRSEAFF. The CDR3 DNA reads as TGTGCCAGCAGTTTATTAAGGAGTGAAGCTTTCTTT.

There are a few counts of this clonotype. V gene TRBV12-3 or TRBV12-4 combines with J gene TRBJ1-3, with D uncertain. V lost 7 bases and J 1 base, leaving 11 bases between the germline ends. The CDR3 has 14 amino acids. As DNA, the CDR3 is TGTGCCAGCACCCCCGGCGTTTCTGGAAACACCATATATTTT. This codes for CASTPGVSGNTIYF.

This clonotype was seen a handful of times. J is TRBJ2-1 and V is TRBV19, with a tentative D call TRBD1 (5 bases). The CDR3 has 12 amino acids. Germline assignment: CDR1 LNHDA and CDR2 SQIVND (reference sequence). Between the trimmed V and J ends, which lost 4 bases and 7 bases, there was a span of 8 bases. CDR3 nucleotide sequence: TGTGCCAGTAGTACCAGGGCAAATGAGCAGTTCTTC. It translates to CASSTRANEQFF.

The chain combines TRBV20-1 with TRBJ2-2; D gene unclear. The V gene's germline CDR1 is DFQATT and CDR2 SNEGSKA (reference sequence). This CDR3 comprises 17 residues. With 6 bases removed from V and 3 bases from J, the gap between germline ends came to 23 bases. Here the CDR3 reads CSATHHERARDTGELFF. For the CDR3, the DNA is TGCAGTGCCACTCACCATGAGCGAGCGCGAGACACCGGGGAGCTGTTTTTT.

This clonotype was found many times. The V and J genes are TRBV12-3 or TRBV12-4 and TRBJ2-7; TRBD1 matches at 7 bases. There are 14 residues in the CDR3. The J segment lost 0 bases and the V segment lost 5 bases, leaving 4 bases of the junction unmatched. As DNA, the CDR3 is TGTGCCAGCAGTGCCGGGACAGCCTCCTACGAGCAGTACTTC. Amino acid sequence: CASSAGTASYEQYF.

This clonotype came up many times. This rearrangement joins TRBV10-3 to TRBJ2-3, with 7 bases matching TRBD1. This CDR3 is 14 amino acids long. J was trimmed by 3 bases and V by 4 bases; bases with no gene match: 4. Germline CDR1 and CDR2: ENHRY and SYGVKD. The CDR3 loop reads CAISGGQTTDTQYF. DNA for the CDR3: TGTGCCATCAGTGGGGGACAGACTACAGATACGCAGTATTTT.

V and J are TRBV7-9 and TRBJ2-1, with TRBD1 identical over 8 bases. The CDR3 contains 15 residues. V gave up 2 bases and J gave up 5 bases; unmatched junction bases: 5. CDR1 and CDR2 from the germline V gene are SEHNR and FQNEAQ (reference sequence). The DNA of the CDR3 is TGTGCCAGCAGCTTAAGTGGACAGGGCAACAATGAGCAGTTCTTC. Protein sequence: CASSLSGQGNNEQFF.

CDR3 sequence reads: CASSVMTEAFF. DNA of the CDR3: TGTGCCAGCAGTGTTATGACTGAAGCTTTCTTT. The genes are TRBV2 and TRBJ1-1; D is unclear. V was clipped by 4 bases and J by 5 bases, with 5 bases between them. Per the germline V gene, CDR1 is SNHLY and CDR2 is FYNNEI. This CDR3 is built from 11 residues.

V gene TRBV19 combines with J gene TRBJ2-3; D unresolved. The CDR3 runs 12 residues. CDR1 is LNHDA and CDR2 is SQIVND in the germline V gene (reference sequence). V gave up 5 bases and J gave up 4 bases, with 7 bases separating them. Written as DNA, the CDR3 is TGTGCCAGTAGTTGGCGCTCAGATACGCAGTATTTT. This codes for CASSWRSDTQYF.

This chain joins TRBV2 and TRBJ1-1; 9 nucleotides match TRBD1. CDR1 is SNHLY, CDR2 FYNNEI, per germline. V was pared by 5 bases and J by 1 base, with 8 bases of the junction left unmatched. The CDR3 loop spans 16 amino acids. The CDR3 DNA reads TGTGCCAGCAGTCGGGCGGGACAGGGCCAGAACACTGAAGCTTTCTTT. It specifies CASSRAGQGQNTEAFF. The full variable domain, its missing parts supplied by reference TRBV2 and TRBJ1-1, is EPEVTQTPSHQVTQMGQEVILRCVPISNHLYFYWYRQILGQKVEFLVSFYNNEISEKSEIFDDQFSVERPDGSNFTLKIRSTKLEDSAMYFCASSRAGQGQNTEAFFGQGTRLTVV.

This chain joins TRBV12-3 or TRBV12-4 and TRBJ2-3, with 14 positions matching TRBD2. The CDR3 has 16 residues. V gave up 4 bases and J gave up 4 bases; unmatched junction bases: 4. CDR3 region: CASSWTSGGPPDTQYF. CDR3 sequence (DNA): TGTGCCAGCAGTTGGACTAGCGGGGGGCCCCCAGATACGCAGTATTTT.

This clonotype was found a few times. V gene TRBV6-1 combines with J gene TRBJ2-7; TRBD1 matches 7 bases. CDR3 length equals 14 residues. Per germline, CDR1 MNHNS and CDR2 SASEGT. V shed 6 bases, J shed 3 bases, and the junction held 8 bases outside the gene matches. CDR3 sequence reads: CASRPTGSGYEQYF. The CDR3 DNA sequence: TGTGCCAGCAGACCGACAGGGAGTGGCTACGAGCAGTACTTC.